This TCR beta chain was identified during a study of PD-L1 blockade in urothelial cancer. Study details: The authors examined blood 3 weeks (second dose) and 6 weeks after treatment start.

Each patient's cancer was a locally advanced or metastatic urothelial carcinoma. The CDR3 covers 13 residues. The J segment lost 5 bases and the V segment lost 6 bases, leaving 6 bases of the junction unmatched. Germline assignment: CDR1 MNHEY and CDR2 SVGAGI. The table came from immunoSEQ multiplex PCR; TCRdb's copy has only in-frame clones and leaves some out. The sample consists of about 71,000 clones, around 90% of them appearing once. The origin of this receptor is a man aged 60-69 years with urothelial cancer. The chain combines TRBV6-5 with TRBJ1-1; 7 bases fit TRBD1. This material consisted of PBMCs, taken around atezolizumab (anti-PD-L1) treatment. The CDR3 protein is CASSLTGRTEAFF. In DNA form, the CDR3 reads TGTGCCAGCAGCTTGACAGGGAGGACTGAAGCTTTCTTT.